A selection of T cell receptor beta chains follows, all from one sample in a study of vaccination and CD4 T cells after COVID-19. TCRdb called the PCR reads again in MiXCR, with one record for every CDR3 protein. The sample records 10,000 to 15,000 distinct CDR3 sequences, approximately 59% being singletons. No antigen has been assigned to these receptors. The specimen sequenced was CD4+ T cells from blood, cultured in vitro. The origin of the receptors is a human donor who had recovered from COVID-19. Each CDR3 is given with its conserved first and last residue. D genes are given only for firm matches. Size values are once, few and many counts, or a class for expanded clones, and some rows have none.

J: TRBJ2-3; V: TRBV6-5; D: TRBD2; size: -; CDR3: CASSSSGTSTDTQYF; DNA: TGTGCCAGCAGTTCCAGCGGGACTAGCACAGATACGCAGTATTTT
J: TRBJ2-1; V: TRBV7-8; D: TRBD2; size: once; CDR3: CASSLVGLAEYNEQFF; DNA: TGTGCCAGCAGCTTAGTTGGGCTAGCGGAGTACAATGAGCAGTTCTTC
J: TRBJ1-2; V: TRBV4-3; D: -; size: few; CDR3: CASSQDRTTNSPYGYTF; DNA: TGCGCCAGCAGCCAAGATAGGACGACCAATTCCCCTTATGGCTACACCTTC
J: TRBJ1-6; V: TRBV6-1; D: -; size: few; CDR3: CASSDLPNGDNSPLHF; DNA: TGTGCCAGCAGTGATTTACCGAACGGGGACAATTCACCCCTCCACTTT
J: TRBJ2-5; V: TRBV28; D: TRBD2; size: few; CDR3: CASSQTGLALVAQYF; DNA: TGTGCCAGCAGTCAAACCGGACTAGCCTTAGTAGCCCAGTACTTC
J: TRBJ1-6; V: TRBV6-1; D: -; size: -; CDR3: CASSEHQNSPLHF; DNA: TGTGCCAGCAGTGAACACCAAAATTCACCCCTCCACTTT
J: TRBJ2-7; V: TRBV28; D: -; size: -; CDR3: CAANGGPTYEQYF; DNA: TGTGCGGCCAACGGGGGCCCCACCTACGAGCAGTACTTC
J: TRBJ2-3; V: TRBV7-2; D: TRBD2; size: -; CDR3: CASSRIPGSASGSTDTQYF; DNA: TGTGCCAGCAGTCGTATCCCCGGCTCGGCTAGCGGGAGCACAGATACGCAGTATTTT
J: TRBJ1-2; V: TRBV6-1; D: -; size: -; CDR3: CASSRETGYGYTF; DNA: TGTGCCAGCAGCAGGGAGACAGGATATGGCTACACCTTC
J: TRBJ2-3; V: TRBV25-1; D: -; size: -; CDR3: CASMTEFSDTQYF; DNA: TGTGCCAGCATGACAGAGTTCTCAGATACGCAGTATTTT
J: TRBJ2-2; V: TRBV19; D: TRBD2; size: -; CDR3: CASSRLAGHTGELFF; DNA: TGTGCCAGTAGTCGACTAGCGGGACACACCGGGGAGCTGTTTTTT
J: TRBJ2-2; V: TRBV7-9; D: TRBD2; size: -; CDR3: CASSRGLAGVAGELFF; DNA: TGTGCCAGCAGCCGAGGACTAGCGGGAGTGGCCGGGGAGCTGTTTTTT
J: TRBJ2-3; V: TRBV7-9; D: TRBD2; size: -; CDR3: CASSSQTSGRTDTQYF; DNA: TGTGCCAGCAGCTCCCAAACTAGCGGGAGGACAGATACGCAGTATTTT
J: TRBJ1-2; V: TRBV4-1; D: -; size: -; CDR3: CASSQGRMGRLGYTF; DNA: TGCGCCAGCAGCCAAGGGCGGATGGGGAGACTCGGCTACACCTTC
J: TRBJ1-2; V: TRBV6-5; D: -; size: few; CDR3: CASSSEGEYGYTF; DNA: TGTGCCAGCAGTTCCGAGGGGGAATATGGCTACACCTTC
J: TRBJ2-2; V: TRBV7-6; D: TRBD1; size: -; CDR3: CASSRSAGGTGELFF; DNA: TGTGCCAGCAGCCGATCTGCAGGGGGAACCGGGGAGCTGTTTTTT
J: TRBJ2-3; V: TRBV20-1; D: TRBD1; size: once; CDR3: CSARRDRGRSDTQYF; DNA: TGCAGTGCTAGGAGGGACAGGGGACGGTCAGATACGCAGTATTTT
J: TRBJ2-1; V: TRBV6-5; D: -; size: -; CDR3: CASRYNEQFF; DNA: TGTGCCAGCAGGTACAATGAGCAGTTCTTC
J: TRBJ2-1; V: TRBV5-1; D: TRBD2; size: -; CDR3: CASSPDGLAGYNEQFF; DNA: TGCGCCAGCAGCCCAGACGGACTAGCGGGGTACAATGAGCAGTTCTTC
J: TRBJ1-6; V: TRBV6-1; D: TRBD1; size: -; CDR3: CASSARSDRRPYNSPLHF; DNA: TGTGCCAGCAGTGCCCGATCGGACAGGCGGCCCTATAATTCACCCCTCCACTTT
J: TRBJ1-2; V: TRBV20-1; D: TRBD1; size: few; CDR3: CSPGQGIDGYTF; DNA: TGCAGTCCTGGACAGGGGATTGATGGCTACACCTTC
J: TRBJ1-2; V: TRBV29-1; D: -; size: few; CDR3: CSVERPTPGNYGYTF; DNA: TGCAGCGTTGAACGACCAACCCCAGGAAACTATGGCTACACCTTC
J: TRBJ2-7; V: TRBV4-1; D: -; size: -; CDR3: CASREGRGRTYEQYF; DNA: TGCGCCAGCAGGGAGGGCAGGGGGAGGACCTACGAGCAGTACTTC
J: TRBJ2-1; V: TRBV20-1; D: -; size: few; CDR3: CSARDSSGKGDHEQFF; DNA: TGCAGTGCTAGAGATTCTTCGGGGAAGGGAGATCATGAGCAGTTCTTC
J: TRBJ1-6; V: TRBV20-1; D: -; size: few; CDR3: CSASRESYNSPLHF; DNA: TGCAGTGCAAGCCGGGAGTCTTATAATTCACCCCTCCACTTT
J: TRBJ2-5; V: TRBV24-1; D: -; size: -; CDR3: CATSDTTVEETQYF; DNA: TGTGCCACCAGTGATACTACGGTAGAAGAGACCCAGTACTTC
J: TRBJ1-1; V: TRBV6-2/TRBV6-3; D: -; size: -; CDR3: CASSYSRGPEAFF; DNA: TGTGCCAGCAGTTACTCGAGGGGCCCTGAAGCTTTCTTT
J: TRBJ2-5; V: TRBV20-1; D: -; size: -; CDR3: CSASFRQETQYF; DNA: TGCAGTGCTAGTTTTCGACAAGAGACCCAGTACTTC